This T cell receptor beta chain was retrieved from a study of blood T cell repertoires in COVID-19 (dated by TCRdb to the early 2020s). In terms of the full investigation: Samples covering the acute and convalescent phases of COVID-19 were provided by collaborators in the United States, Italy and Spain. The prospective study material was composed of cDNA or gDNA derived from T cells, B-cell-depleted T cells, or PBMCs. The dataset comprised deeply sampled blood TCRbeta repertoires from subjects exposed to, actively infected with, or recovered from COVID-19. Nearly every sample came with metadata listing a de-identified subject ID, COVID-19 status, age in years and sex. The samples were drawn from the first 160 participants of the ongoing ImmuneRACE study and from over a thousand subjects provided by 6 global collaborators. The repertoires were released in a freely available public database intended as a resource for research on the immune response to SARS-CoV-2. Where available, HLA class I and class II types were taken from metadata supplied by the sample provider and were not determined by assay-based typing. The study at large found these results: The quantity of clinical and demographic metadata differed by source and by participant and was supplied without curation.

Trimming removed 0 bases from V and 4 bases from J, leaving 14 bases between the germline ends. Looking up the germline V gene (reference sequence) yields CDR1 SGHKS and CDR2 YYEKEE. The CDR3 spans 16 residues, from the cysteine through the phenylalanine. Kept here is only the CDR3 DNA, which spans 48 bases and is read in frame from base 1. About this clone: It lacks a known antigen. One base away there is no much larger clone; base qualities are not given.

The immunoSEQ Assay, a bias-controlled multiplex PCR, was used to amplify TCRbeta CDR3 regions from genomic DNA. The source study handled its data this way. Within the assay, amplification of reference gene primers was used to estimate how many nucleated cells each sample contained. To quantify the absolute abundance of each unique TCRbeta CDR3 rearrangement, sequence reads were collapsed and filtered. For each sample, productive Simpson clonality was calculated as the square root of Simpson's diversity index across productive rearrangements. Held by TCRdb, this immuneACCESS table contains in-frame sequences only and omits some clones. Under half of the omission traces to an unresolved V gene where checked; the cause of the rest is unknown. The DNA gave D and trimming, while V, J and clone size come from that table. The sample includes approximately 200,000 clones, with more than 80% observed a single time. Together, the top ten hold 1.2% of the sample.

Participants in the prospective study were enrolled through a virtual design, were aged about 18 to 100 years, and lived in approximately 25 United States geographic areas. To assign participants to cohorts, the prospective study relied on clinical history that participants themselves reported in a screening survey and a study questionnaire. ImmuneRACE Cohort 3 recovered participants were defined by two consecutive negative NP/OP PCR tests, healthcare professional clearance, or symptom resolution. In the prospective study, whole blood, serum and a nasopharyngeal or oropharyngeal swab were collected from each participant by mobile phlebotomists. Over an approximately 2-month period, participants in the prospective study had the option of providing additional blood draws and questionnaires. Before DNA extraction, blood samples from the prospective study were shipped at room temperature or frozen.

The clonotype comes from a young man who had recovered from COVID-19. Source material: PBMCs or T cells enriched from blood (not recorded which). Recombination connected TRBV5-5 to TRBJ1-5, with TRBD1 tentatively as D gene (5 bases match). The sequence in DNA is TGTGCCAGCAGCTTGGCTGAGGCTGGGGGGAATCAGCCCCAGCATTTT. Its product reads: CASSLAEAGGNQPQHF.